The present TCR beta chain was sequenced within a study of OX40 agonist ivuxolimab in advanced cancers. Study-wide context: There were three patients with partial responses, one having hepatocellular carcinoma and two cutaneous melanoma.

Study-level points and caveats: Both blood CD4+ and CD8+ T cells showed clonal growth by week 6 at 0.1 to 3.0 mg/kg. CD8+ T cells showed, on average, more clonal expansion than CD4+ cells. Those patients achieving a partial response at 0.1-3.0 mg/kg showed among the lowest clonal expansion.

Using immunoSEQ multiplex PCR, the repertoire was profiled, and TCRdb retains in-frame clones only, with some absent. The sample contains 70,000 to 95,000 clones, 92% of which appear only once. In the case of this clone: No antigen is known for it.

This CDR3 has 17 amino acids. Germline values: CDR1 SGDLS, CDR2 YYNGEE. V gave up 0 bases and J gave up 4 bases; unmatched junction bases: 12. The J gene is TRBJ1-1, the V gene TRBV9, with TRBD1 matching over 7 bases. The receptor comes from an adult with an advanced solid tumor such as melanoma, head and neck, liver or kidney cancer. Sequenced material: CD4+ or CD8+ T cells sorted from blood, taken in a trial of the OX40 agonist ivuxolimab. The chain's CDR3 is CASSVAPNDRVATEAFF. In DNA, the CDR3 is TGTGCCAGCAGCGTAGCCCCAAATGACAGGGTAGCCACTGAAGCTTTCTTT.